What follows describes a single T cell receptor (beta chain). The antigen is unknown. Trimming removed 6 bases from V and 4 bases from J, with 10 bases in between. CDR3 size: 13 residues. Germline CDR1 MNHEY, CDR2 SVGAGI. Assay: immunoSEQ multiplex PCR; the TCRdb copy retains only in-frame clones and omits some. The repertoire has about 180,000 clones, over 80% of them found once; the top ten carry more than 0.85%. This specimen belongs to a study of T cell responses to AZD1222 COVID-19 vaccine. Findings and caveats of the study: Elevations in Spike-specific TCR breadth and depth followed administration of two AZD1222 doses. Donors in the cohort were predominantly white British and more often female, and clonal diversity was possibly underestimated.

This rearrangement joins TRBV6-5 to TRBJ1-3; maybe TRBD1 (6 bases). The sequencing used peripheral blood, collected 28 days after the second dose of the MenACWY control vaccine. This clonotype was sampled from an adult who received the MenACWY meningococcal vaccine as a control. The CDR3 loop reads CASSFDRGNTIYF. As DNA, the CDR3 is TGTGCCAGCAGCTTTGACAGGGGAAACACCATATATTTT.